This TCR beta chain is drawn from a study of blood T cell repertoires in COVID-19. The repertoire was sequenced with immunoSEQ multiplex PCR; TCRdb's copy has only in-frame clones and lacks some. The sample consists of around 380,000 clones, approximately 87% of them appearing once. The receptor was derived from a young man who had recovered from COVID-19. Sequenced input: PBMCs or T cells enriched from blood (not recorded which).

The CDR3 DNA reads TGCGCCAGCAGCCAAGAAGGGGCAGGGGGCACCGATGAGCAGTTCTTC. This encodes CASSQEGAGGTDEQFF. The gene calls are TRBV4-1 and TRBJ2-1; 8 bases map to TRBD1. The V gene end was trimmed by 0 bases and the J gene end by 8 bases; junction bases not matched to a gene: 9. This CDR3 has 16 residues. The germline gives CDR1 MGHRA, CDR2 YSYEKL.